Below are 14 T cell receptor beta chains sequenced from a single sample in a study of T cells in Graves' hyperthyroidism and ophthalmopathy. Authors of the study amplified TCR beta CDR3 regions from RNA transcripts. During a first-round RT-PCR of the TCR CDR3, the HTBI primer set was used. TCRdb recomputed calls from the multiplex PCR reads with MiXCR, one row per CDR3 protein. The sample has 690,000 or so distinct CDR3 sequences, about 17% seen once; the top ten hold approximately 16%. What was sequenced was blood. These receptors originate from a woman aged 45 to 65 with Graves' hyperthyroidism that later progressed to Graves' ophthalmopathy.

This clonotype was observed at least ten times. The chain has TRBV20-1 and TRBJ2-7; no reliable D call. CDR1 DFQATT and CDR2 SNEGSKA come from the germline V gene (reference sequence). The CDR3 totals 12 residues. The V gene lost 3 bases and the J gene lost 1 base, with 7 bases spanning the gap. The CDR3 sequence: CSASGTSYEQYF. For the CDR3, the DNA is TGCAGTGCTAGCGGCACTTCCTACGAGCAGTACTTC.

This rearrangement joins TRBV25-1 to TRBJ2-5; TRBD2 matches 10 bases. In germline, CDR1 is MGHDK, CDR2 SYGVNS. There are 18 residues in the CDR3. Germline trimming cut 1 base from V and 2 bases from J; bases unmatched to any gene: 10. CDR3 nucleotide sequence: TGTGCCAGCAGTGAATGGAGGGCTAGCGGGGGCCCTCAAGAGACCCAGTACTTC. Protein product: CASSEWRASGGPQETQYF.

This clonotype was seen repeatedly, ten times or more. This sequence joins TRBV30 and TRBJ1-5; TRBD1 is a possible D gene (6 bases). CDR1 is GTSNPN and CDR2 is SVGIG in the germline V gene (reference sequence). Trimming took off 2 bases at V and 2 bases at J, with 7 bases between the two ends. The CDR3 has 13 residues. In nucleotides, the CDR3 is TGTGCCTGGAGTCAGGGGCGCAATCAGCCCCAGCATTTT. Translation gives CAWSQGRNQPQHF.

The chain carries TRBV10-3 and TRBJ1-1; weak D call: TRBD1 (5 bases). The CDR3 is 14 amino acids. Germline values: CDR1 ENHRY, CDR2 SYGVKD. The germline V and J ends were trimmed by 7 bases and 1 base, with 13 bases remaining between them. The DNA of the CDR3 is TGTGCCATCAAGTTTGACGGGACGAACACTGAAGCTTTCTTT. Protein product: CAIKFDGTNTEAFF.

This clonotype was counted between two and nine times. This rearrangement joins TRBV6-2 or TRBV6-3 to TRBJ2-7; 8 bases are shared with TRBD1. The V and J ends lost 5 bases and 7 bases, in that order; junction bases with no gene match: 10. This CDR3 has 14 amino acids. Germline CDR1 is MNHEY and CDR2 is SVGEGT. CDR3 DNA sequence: TGTGCCAGCAGTAATCTGGACAGGGCACGGGAGCAGTACTTC. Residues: CASSNLDRAREQYF.

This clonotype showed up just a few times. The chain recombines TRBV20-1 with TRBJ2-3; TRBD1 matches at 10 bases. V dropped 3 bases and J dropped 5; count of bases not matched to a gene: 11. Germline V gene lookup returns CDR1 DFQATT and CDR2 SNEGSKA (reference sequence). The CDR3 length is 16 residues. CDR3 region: CSASRRGQGKGDTQYF. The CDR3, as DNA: TGCAGTGCTAGCCGCCGGGGACAGGGGAAAGGAGATACGCAGTATTTT.

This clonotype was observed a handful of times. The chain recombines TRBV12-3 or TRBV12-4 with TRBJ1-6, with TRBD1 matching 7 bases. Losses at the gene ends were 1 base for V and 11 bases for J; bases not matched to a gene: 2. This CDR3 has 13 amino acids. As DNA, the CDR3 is TGTGCCAGCAGTTTAGGACAGGGACCACCCCTCCACTTT. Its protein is CASSLGQGPPLHF.

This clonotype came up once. CDR3 protein: CASSQMTGKWSDTQYF. The CDR3 nucleotides are TGCGCCAGCAGCCAAATGACAGGGAAGTGGTCAGATACGCAGTATTTT. V is TRBV4-1 and J is TRBJ2-3, with 7 bases identical to TRBD1. V was clipped by 2 bases and J by 4 bases; unmatched bases: 9. There are 16 residues in the CDR3. Germline CDR1 reads MGHRA; CDR2 reads YSYEKL.

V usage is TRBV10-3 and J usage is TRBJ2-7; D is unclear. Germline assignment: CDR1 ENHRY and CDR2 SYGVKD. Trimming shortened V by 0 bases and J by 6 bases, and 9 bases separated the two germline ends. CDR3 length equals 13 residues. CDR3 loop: CAISESEFREQYF. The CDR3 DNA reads TGTGCCATCAGTGAGTCCGAGTTCCGCGAGCAGTACTTC.

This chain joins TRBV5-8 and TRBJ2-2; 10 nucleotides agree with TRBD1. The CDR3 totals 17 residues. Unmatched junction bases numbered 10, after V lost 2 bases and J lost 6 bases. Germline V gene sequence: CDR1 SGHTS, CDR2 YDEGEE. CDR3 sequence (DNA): TGTGCCAGCAGCTTACCACCGGGACAGGGGAGACCCGGGGAGCTGTTTTTT. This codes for CASSLPPGQGRPGELFF.

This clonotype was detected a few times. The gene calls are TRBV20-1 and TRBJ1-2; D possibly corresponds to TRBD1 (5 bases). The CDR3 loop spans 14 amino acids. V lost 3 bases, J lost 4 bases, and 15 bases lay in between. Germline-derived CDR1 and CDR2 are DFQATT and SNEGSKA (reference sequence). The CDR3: CSASQGAARYGYTF. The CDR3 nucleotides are TGCAGTGCTAGTCAAGGGGCCGCTCGCTATGGCTACACCTTC.

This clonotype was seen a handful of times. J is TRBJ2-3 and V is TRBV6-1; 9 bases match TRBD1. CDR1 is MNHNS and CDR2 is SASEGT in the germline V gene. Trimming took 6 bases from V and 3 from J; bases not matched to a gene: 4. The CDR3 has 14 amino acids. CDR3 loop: CASRRQGDTDTQYF. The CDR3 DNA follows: TGTGCCAGCAGGAGACAGGGGGATACAGATACGCAGTATTTT.

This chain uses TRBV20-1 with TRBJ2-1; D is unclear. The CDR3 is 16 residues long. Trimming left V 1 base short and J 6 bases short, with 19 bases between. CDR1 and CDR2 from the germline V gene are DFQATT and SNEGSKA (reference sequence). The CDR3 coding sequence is TGCAGTGCTAGAGCCCGCCCCCGCCAGTATGCCAATGAGCAGTTCTTC. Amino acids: CSARARPRQYANEQFF.

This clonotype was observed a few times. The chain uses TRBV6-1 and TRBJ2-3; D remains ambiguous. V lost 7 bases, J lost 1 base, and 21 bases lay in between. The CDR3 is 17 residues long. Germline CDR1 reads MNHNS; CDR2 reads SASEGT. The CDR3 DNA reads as TGTGCCAGCAACCCGACTCGTAACACGGCTGGCACAGATACGCAGTATTTT. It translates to CASNPTRNTAGTDTQYF.